These 20 T cell receptor beta chains originate from one sample sequenced in a study of OX40 agonist ivuxolimab in advanced cancers. Data came from immunoSEQ multiplex PCR; TCRdb stores just in-frame clones and leaves some out. The sample holds more than 45,000 clones, 91% seen once. Sequenced material: CD4+ or CD8+ T cells sorted from blood, taken in a trial of the OX40 agonist ivuxolimab. The receptors here all came from an adult with an advanced solid tumor such as melanoma, head and neck, liver or kidney cancer.

The chain recombines TRBV28 with TRBJ2-7, with TRBD2 as a possible D gene (6 bases). The CDR3 has 14 residues. V dropped 7 bases and J dropped 5 bases, with 18 bases sitting between them. Germline V gene data show CDR1 as MDHEN and CDR2 as SYDVKM. The DNA for the CDR3 is TGTGCCAGCACCATAAACGGGGGAGCGAACGAGCAGTACTTC. Amino acid sequence: CASTINGGANEQYF.

This chain links TRBV6-6 with TRBJ2-2; the match to TRBD1 covers 11 bases. The germline V gene encodes CDR1 MNHNY and CDR2 SVGAGI (reference sequence). The CDR3 is made up of 16 amino acids. The ends lost 1 base at V and 6 bases at J; junction bases unmatched: 4. CDR3 nucleotide sequence: TGTGCCAGCAGTTACTTGGACAGGGGGCAGGCCGGGGAGCTGTTTTTT. It is translated as CASSYLDRGQAGELFF.

The rearrangement joins TRBV7-9 to TRBJ2-3; 8 positions agree with TRBD2. Germline values: CDR1 SEHNR, CDR2 FQNEAQ (reference sequence). Trimming took 5 bases from V and 1 from J; bases not matched to a gene: 5. CDR3 length: 15 residues. CDR3 amino acids: CASSPQRERTDTQYF. The CDR3 nucleotides read TGTGCCAGCAGCCCTCAGCGGGAGCGCACAGATACGCAGTATTTT.

The chain is built from TRBV4-1 and TRBJ1-1, with 10 positions matching TRBD1. Germline assignment: CDR1 MGHRA and CDR2 YSYEKL. The CDR3 contains 15 residues. The V segment lost 0 bases and the J segment 4 bases; nucleotides outside the gene matches: 2. The CDR3 sequence: CASSQEDRGFTEAFF. Written as DNA, the CDR3 is TGCGCCAGCAGCCAAGAGGACAGGGGGTTCACTGAAGCTTTCTTT.

This clone is a singleton in its sample. The gene calls are TRBV5-1 and TRBJ1-2, with D perhaps TRBD1 (6 bases). The CDR3 runs to 14 residues. Germline V gene lookup returns CDR1 SGHRS and CDR2 YFSETQ. CDR3 residues: CAVSKGGGGDGYTF. In DNA, the CDR3 is TGCGCTGTGTCGAAGGGGGGCGGAGGAGACGGCTACACCTTC.

V usage is TRBV4-3 and J usage is TRBJ2-7; TRBD1 might be the D (5 bases). Trimming pared 5 bases from V and 0 bases from J, leaving 11 bases between. CDR1 and CDR2 from the germline V gene are LGHNA and YSLEER. The length of the CDR3 is 14 residues. The CDR3 coding sequence is TGCGCCAGCAGCGGAGACAGTATCTCCTACGAGCAGTACTTC. This codes for CASSGDSISYEQYF.

Only one count was recorded for this clone. The chain employs TRBV7-2 and TRBJ2-2; D not certain. Per the germline V gene, CDR1 is SGHTA and CDR2 is FQGNSA. The CDR3 extends over 11 amino acids. Trimming pared 8 bases from V and 8 bases from J, leaving 9 bases between. The CDR3 here is CASPSEGELFF. The CDR3 coding sequence is TGTGCCAGCCCGAGTGAGGGGGAGCTGTTTTTT.

This chain joins TRBV28 and TRBJ2-7; D might be TRBD2 (5 bases). Germline V lookup: CDR1 MDHEN, CDR2 SYDVKM. The CDR3 runs to 14 residues. V was cut by 7 bases and J by 0 bases, with 13 bases left in between. CDR3 protein: CASTVPGNSYEQYF. In DNA, the CDR3 is TGTGCCAGCACCGTCCCGGGAAACTCCTACGAGCAGTACTTC.

The V call is TRBV10-3, the J call TRBJ2-1, with D tentatively TRBD2 (5 bases). Looked up from germline, CDR1 is ENHRY and CDR2 is SYGVKD. V was cut by 2 bases and J by 5 bases, with 16 bases left in between. The CDR3 spans 16 residues. The CDR3 loop is CAISETLNSENNEQFF. CDR3 bases: TGTGCCATCAGTGAGACACTAAATAGCGAAAACAATGAGCAGTTCTTC.

The CDR3 sequence: CASSISGSNEQYF. The CDR3 DNA is TGTGCCAGTAGTATAAGCGGGAGCAACGAGCAGTACTTC. The genes are TRBV19 and TRBJ2-7; 8 bases are a match to TRBD2. Germline V gene lookup returns CDR1 LNHDA and CDR2 SQIVND (reference sequence). The CDR3 runs to 13 residues. V lost 2 bases, J lost 5 bases, and 2 bases stayed unmatched.

Written as DNA, the CDR3 is TGCGCCAGCAGCTTGACCGGGACAGGGGCGAACGAGCAGTACTTC. It codes for CASSLTGTGANEQYF. This chain joins TRBV5-1 and TRBJ2-7, with 10 bases that match TRBD1. Germline V gives CDR1 SGHRS, CDR2 YFSETQ. V shed 1 base, J shed 5 bases, and the junction held 6 bases outside the gene matches. This CDR3 has 15 amino acids.

The V gene is TRBV11-2, the J gene TRBJ2-7; 10 bases line up with TRBD2. Looked up from germline, CDR1 is SGHAT and CDR2 is FQNNGV. J gave up 4 bases and V 0 bases, and 6 bases lay outside the gene matches. This CDR3 has 16 amino acids. The CDR3 DNA reads as TGTGCCAGCAGCTTAGACCCTACGGGACTAGCGTACGAGCAGTACTTC. Translated, it gives CASSLDPTGLAYEQYF. Full variable domain (remainder filled in from reference TRBV11-2 and TRBJ2-7): EAGVAQSPRYKIIEKRQSVAFWCNPISGHATLYWYQQILGQGPKLLIQFQNNGVVDDSQLPKDRFSAERLKGVDSTLKIQPAKLEDSAVYLCASSLDPTGLAYEQYFGPGTRLTVT.

V and J are TRBV28 and TRBJ2-7; 9 bases are a match to TRBD1. This CDR3 has 15 amino acids. J gave up 4 bases and V 4 bases, and 8 bases lay outside the gene matches. CDR1 is MDHEN and CDR2 is SYDVKM in the germline V gene. The CDR3 bases are TGTGCCAGCAGTTCGACCGGGACAGGGTTGTACGAGCAGTACTTC. This sequence encodes CASSSTGTGLYEQYF.

This clone was observed a single time. The chain links TRBV7-8 to TRBJ1-2, with D possibly matching TRBD1 (6 bases). Germline V lookup: CDR1 SGHVS, CDR2 FQNEAQ. The CDR3 spans 14 residues. Trimming cost V 6 bases and J 3 bases, with 14 bases left between them. The CDR3 loop reads CASSLVDRDYGYTF. The CDR3 coding sequence is TGTGCCAGCAGTCTCGTGGACAGAGACTATGGCTACACCTTC.

The chain joins TRBV19 to TRBJ2-4, with D possibly being TRBD1 (5 bases). Germline lookup yields CDR1 LNHDA and CDR2 SQIVND (reference sequence). The CDR3 has 15 residues. V dropped 0 bases and J dropped 6 bases, with 12 bases sitting between them. CDR3 sequence reads: CASSIDSGSRNIQYF. For the CDR3, the DNA is TGTGCCAGTAGTATAGATTCAGGGTCACGAAACATTCAGTACTTC.

The gene calls are TRBV5-6 and TRBJ2-7; 8 bases match TRBD2. The CDR3 runs 18 residues. Germline lookup yields CDR1 SGHDT and CDR2 YYEEEE. V shed 1 base and J 2 bases; nucleotides not matched to a gene: 14. Written as DNA, the CDR3 is TGTGCCAGCAGCTTGTCCGTCGGGATGGCGGGAGGTGCCTACGAGCAGTACTTC. It codes for CASSLSVGMAGGAYEQYF. Together with reference TRBV5-6 and TRBJ2-7, the CDR3 gives the full variable domain: DAGVTQSPTHLIKTRGQQVTLRCSPKSGHDTVSWYQQALGQGPQFIFQYYEEEERQRGNFPDRFSGHQFPNYSSELNVNALLLGDSALYLCASSLSVGMAGGAYEQYFGPGTRLTVT.

The V call is TRBV6-5, the J call TRBJ2-7, with TRBD1 as a possible D gene (5 bases). The V gene lost 0 bases and the J gene lost 0 bases, with 9 bases spanning the gap. This CDR3 has 15 amino acids. Germline CDR1 MNHEY, CDR2 SVGAGI. This chain's CDR3 is CASSYSAGISYEQYF. The CDR3 DNA is TGTGCCAGCAGTTACTCGGCAGGGATCTCCTACGAGCAGTACTTC.

The chain employs TRBV28 and TRBJ2-1; D uncertain. This CDR3 contains 13 residues. V gave up 5 bases and J gave up 5 bases, with 10 bases separating them. CDR1 MDHEN and CDR2 SYDVKM come from the germline V gene. The CDR3 protein is CASSPTMDNEQFF. CDR3 coding DNA: TGTGCCAGCAGTCCTACAATGGACAATGAGCAGTTCTTC.

The V and J genes are TRBV4-1 and TRBJ1-1; D gene ambiguous. Germline CDR1 is MGHRA and CDR2 is YSYEKL. The CDR3 totals 14 residues. The V gene lost 0 bases and the J gene lost 1 base, with 6 bases spanning the gap. Here the CDR3 DNA reads TGCGCCAGCAGCCAAGAGGGGAGGAACACTGAAGCTTTCTTT. Translated, it gives CASSQEGRNTEAFF.

The chain joins TRBV19 to TRBJ1-1; a weak D match, TRBD1 (6 bases). Trimming cost V 7 bases and J 6 bases, with 15 bases left between them. The CDR3 is 13 residues long. CDR1 is LNHDA and CDR2 is SQIVND in the germline V gene (reference sequence). The CDR3 DNA follows: TGTGCCAGTATCCATGGCCACAGGGCTGAAGCTTTCTTT. It translates to CASIHGHRAEAFF.